This TCR beta chain was identified during a study of control samples from healthy donors and cancer patients. Assay: immunoSEQ multiplex PCR; the TCRdb copy retains only in-frame clones and omits some. The sample includes about 100,000 clones, roughly 84% of them seen just once. Germline assignment: CDR1 MGHRA and CDR2 YSYEKL. Trimming removed 1 base at V and 4 bases at J, with 10 bases between. CDR3 length: 14 amino acids. The receptor comes from a woman aged 45 to 65 in good health. Source material: blood. V is TRBV4-1 and J is TRBJ1-1; D ambiguous. The CDR3 sequence: CASSQGEWGTEAFF. CDR3 nucleotides: TGCGCCAGCAGCCAAGGGGAGTGGGGCACTGAAGCTTTCTTT.